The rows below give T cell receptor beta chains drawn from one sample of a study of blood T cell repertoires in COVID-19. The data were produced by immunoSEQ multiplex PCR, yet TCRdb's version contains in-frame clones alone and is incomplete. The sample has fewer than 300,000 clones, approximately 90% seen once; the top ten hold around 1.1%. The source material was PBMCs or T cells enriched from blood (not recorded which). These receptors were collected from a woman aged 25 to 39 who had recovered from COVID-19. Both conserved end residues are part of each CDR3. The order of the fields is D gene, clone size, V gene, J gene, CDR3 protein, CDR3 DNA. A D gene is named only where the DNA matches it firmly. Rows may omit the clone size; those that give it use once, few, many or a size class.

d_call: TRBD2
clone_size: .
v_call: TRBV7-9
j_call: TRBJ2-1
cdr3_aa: CASSSSGTSYNEQFF
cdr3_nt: TGTGCCAGCAGTTCTAGCGGGACCTCCTACAATGAGCAGTTCTTC

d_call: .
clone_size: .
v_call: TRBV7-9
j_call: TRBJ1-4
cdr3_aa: CASSLSGVGQGEKLFF
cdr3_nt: TGTGCCAGCAGCTTATCAGGGGTCGGTCAAGGGGAAAAACTGTTTTTT

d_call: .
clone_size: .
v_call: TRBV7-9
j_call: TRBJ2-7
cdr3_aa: CASSSSAVSYEQYF
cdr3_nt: TGTGCCAGCAGCTCCTCCGCAGTTTCCTACGAGCAGTACTTC

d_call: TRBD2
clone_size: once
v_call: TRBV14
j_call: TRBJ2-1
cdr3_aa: CASSLRFSGGLYNEQFF
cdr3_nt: TGTGCCAGCAGCTTACGGTTTAGCGGGGGATTGTACAATGAGCAGTTCTTC

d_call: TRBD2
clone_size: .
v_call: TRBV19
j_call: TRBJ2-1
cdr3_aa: CASNHGLADNEQFF
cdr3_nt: TGTGCCAGTAACCACGGACTAGCGGACAATGAGCAGTTCTTC

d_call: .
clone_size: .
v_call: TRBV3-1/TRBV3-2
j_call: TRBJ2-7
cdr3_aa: CASSQGDLPPYF
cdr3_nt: TGTGCCAGCAGCCAGGGAGACCTTCCCCCGTACTTC

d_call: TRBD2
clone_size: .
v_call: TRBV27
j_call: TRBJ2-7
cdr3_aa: CASSPPGLAAGEQYF
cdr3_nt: TGTGCCAGCAGTCCGCCGGGACTAGCAGCGGGCGAGCAGTACTTC

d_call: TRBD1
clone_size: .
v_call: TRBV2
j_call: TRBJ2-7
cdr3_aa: CASSAGQFSYEQYF
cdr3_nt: TGTGCCAGCAGTGCGGGACAGTTCTCCTACGAGCAGTACTTC

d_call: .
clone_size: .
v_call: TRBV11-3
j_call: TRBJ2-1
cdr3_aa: CASSLAGNEQFF
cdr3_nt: TGTGCCAGCAGCTTAGCGGGAAATGAGCAGTTCTTC

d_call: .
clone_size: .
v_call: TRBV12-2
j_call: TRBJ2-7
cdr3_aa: CASRSRGGGCSYEQYF
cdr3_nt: TGTGCAAGTCGCTCCCGTGGCGGTGGTTGTTCCTACGAGCAGTACTTC

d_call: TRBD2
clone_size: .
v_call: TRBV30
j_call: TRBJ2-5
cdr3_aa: CAWSLAGSSGETQYF
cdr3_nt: TGTGCCTGGAGTTTAGCGGGTAGTTCGGGAGAGACCCAGTACTTC

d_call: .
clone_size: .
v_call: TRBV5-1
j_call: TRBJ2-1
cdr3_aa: CASSLTVLEQFF
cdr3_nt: TGCGCCAGCAGCTTGACAGTTCTTGAGCAGTTCTTC

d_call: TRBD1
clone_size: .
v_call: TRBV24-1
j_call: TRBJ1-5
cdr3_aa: CATSTGGGQPQHF
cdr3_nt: TGTGCCACAAGTACAGGGGGGGGTCAGCCCCAGCATTTT

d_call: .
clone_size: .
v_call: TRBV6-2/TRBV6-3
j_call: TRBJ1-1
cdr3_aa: CASSPRSNTEAFF
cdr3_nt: TGTGCCAGCAGTCCGCGGTCGAACACTGAAGCTTTCTTT

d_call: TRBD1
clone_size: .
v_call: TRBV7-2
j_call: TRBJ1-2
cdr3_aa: CASSPGQPYGYTF
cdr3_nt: TGTGCCAGCAGCCCGGGACAGCCCTATGGCTACACCTTC

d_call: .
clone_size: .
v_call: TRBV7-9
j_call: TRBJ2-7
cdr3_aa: CASSLGRLAYEQYF
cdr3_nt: TGTGCCAGCAGCTTAGGGCGGTTGGCCTACGAGCAGTACTTC

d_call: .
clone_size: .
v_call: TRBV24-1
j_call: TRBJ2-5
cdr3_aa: CATSDPGRGGQYF
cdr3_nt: TGTGCCACCAGTGATCCGGGCCGAGGAGGCCAGTACTTC

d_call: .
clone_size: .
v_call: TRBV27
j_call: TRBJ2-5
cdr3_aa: CASRPQVWGGRLHQETQYF
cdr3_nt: TGTGCCAGCAGGCCTCAGGTCTGGGGAGGCAGGCTCCATCAAGAGACCCAGTACTTC

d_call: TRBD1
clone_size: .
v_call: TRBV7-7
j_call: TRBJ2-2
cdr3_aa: CASSLARGRANTGELFF
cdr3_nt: TGTGCTAGCAGCTTAGCCAGGGGGAGAGCGAACACCGGGGAGCTGTTTTTT

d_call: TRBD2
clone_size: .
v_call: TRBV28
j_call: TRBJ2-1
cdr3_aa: CASSLFTSGSYNEQFF
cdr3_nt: TGTGCCAGCAGTTTATTTACTAGCGGCTCCTACAATGAGCAGTTCTTC

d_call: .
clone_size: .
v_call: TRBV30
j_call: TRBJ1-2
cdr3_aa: CAWSETFIAGGYTF
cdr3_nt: TGTGCCTGGAGTGAAACCTTCATAGCGGGGGGCTACACCTTC

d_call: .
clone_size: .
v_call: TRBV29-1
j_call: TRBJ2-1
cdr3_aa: CSVDSGASYNEQFF
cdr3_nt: TGCAGCGTTGATTCAGGGGCGTCCTACAATGAGCAGTTCTTC

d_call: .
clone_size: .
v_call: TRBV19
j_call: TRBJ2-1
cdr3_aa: CATSDSFNYNEQFF
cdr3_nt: TGTGCCACTTCTGACAGCTTCAATTACAATGAGCAGTTCTTC

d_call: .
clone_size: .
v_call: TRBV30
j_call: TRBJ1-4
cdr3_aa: CAWSAGFGGEKLFF
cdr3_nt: TGTGCCTGGAGTGCAGGCTTCGGTGGGGAAAAACTGTTTTTT

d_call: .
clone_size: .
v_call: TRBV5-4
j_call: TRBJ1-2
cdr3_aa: CASSLSNRNYGYTF
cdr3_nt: TGTGCCAGCAGCTTGTCAAACAGGAACTATGGCTACACCTTC

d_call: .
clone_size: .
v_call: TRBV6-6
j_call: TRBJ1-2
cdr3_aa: CASSYKGESYTF
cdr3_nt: TGTGCCAGCAGTTACAAGGGGGAAAGCTACACCTTC

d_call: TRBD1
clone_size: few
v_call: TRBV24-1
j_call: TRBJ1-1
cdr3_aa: CATSDTGTGHTEAFF
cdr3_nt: TGTGCCACCAGTGACACCGGGACAGGGCACACTGAAGCTTTCTTT

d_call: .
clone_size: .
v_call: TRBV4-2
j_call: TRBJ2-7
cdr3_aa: CASSQDGQNYEQYF
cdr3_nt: TGTGCCAGCAGCCAAGATGGACAGAACTACGAGCAGTACTTC

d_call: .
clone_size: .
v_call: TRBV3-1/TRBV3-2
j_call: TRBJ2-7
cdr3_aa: CASSQAGGPKVYEQYF
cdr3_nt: TGTGCCAGCAGCCAAGCCGGAGGTCCTAAGGTCTACGAGCAGTACTTC

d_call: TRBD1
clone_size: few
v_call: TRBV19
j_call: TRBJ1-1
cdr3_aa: CASSINRGMNTEAFF
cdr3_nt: TGTGCCAGTAGTATTAACAGGGGGATGAACACTGAAGCTTTCTTT

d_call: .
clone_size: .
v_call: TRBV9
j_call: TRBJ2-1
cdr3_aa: CASSVIASYNEQFF
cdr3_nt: TGTGCCAGCAGCGTAATAGCTTCCTACAATGAGCAGTTCTTC

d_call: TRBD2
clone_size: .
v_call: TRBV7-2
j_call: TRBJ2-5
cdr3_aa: CASSLVSTGGVQETQYF
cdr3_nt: TGTGCCAGCAGCTTAGTTAGTACGGGAGGGGTGCAAGAGACCCAGTACTTC

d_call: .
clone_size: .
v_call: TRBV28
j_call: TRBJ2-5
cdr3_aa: CASSDSEETQYF
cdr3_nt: TGTGCCAGCAGTGACTCAGAAGAGACCCAGTACTTC

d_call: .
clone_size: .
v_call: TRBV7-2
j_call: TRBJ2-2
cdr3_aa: CASSPRGRVGELFF
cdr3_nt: TGTGCCAGCAGCCCCAGAGGGCGGGTCGGGGAGCTGTTTTTT

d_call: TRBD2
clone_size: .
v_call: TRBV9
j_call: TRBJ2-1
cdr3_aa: CASSVGTSNEQFF
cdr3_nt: TGTGCCAGCAGCGTAGGGACTAGCAATGAGCAGTTCTTC

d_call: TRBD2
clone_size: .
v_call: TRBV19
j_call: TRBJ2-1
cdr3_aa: CASQTSGRNQFF
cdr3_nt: TGTGCCAGTCAGACTAGCGGGAGGAACCAGTTCTTC

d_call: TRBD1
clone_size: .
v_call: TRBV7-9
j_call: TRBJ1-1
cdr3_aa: CASKGQVKRETEAFF
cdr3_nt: TGTGCCAGCAAGGGACAGGTCAAGAGGGAAACTGAAGCTTTCTTT

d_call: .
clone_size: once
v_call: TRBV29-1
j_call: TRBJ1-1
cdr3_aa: CSVDRSTEAFF
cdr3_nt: TGCAGCGTTGATAGGAGCACTGAAGCTTTCTTT

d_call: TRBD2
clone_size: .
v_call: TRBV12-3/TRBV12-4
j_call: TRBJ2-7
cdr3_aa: CASSRTSWNEQYF
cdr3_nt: TGTGCCAGCTCCCGGACTAGCTGGAACGAGCAGTACTTC

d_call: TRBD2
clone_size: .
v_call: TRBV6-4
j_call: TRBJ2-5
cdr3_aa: CASSVTSGEAETQYF
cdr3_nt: TGTGCCAGCAGTGTGACTAGCGGGGAGGCAGAGACCCAGTACTTC

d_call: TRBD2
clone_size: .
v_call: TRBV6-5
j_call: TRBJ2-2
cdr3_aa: CASSYGSGRRELFF
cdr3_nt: TGTGCCAGCAGTTACGGTAGCGGGAGGAGGGAGCTGTTTTTT

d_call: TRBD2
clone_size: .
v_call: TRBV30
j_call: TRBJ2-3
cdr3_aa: CAWSEGLAGHTDTQYF
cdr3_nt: TGTGCCTGGAGTGAGGGTCTAGCGGGGCACACAGATACGCAGTATTTT

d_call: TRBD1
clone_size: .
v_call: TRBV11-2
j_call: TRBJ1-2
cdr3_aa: CASSPGQGGGYTF
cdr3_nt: TGTGCCAGCAGTCCAGGACAGGGTGGCGGCTACACCTTC

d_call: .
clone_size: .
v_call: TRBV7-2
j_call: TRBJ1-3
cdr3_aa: CASSPAGSGNTIYF
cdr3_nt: TGTGCCAGCAGCCCCGCGGGGTCTGGAAACACCATATATTTT

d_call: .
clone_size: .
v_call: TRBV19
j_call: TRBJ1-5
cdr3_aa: CASSIEVRGQPQHF
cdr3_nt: TGTGCCAGTAGTATTGAAGTCCGAGGGCAGCCCCAGCATTTT

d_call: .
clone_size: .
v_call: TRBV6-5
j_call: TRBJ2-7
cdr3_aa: CASSYLYEQYF
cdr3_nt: TGTGCCAGCAGTTACCTATACGAGCAGTACTTC